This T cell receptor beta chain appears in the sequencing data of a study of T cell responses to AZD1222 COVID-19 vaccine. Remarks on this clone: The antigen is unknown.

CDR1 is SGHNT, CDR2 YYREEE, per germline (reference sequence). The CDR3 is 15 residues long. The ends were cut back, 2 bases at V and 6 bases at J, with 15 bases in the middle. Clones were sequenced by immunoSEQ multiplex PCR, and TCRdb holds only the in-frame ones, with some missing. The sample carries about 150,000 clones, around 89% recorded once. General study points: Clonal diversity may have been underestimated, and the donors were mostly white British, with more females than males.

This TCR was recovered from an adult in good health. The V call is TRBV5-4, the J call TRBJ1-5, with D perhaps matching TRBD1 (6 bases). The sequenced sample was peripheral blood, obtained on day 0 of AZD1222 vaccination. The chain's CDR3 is CASSFQGTTAQPQHF. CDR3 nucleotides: TGTGCCAGCAGCTTTCAGGGGACCACGGCTCAGCCCCAGCATTTT.